This T cell receptor (beta chain) was obtained from a study of monozygotic twins with inflammatory bowel disease. Study-level findings and limits: The co-twins with IBD showed lower TCRbeta diversity (inverse Simpson) than their healthy siblings.

The template switching step added UMIs that contained a 6-nucleotide sample barcode. From its re-call of the 5' RACE reads, TCRdb lists each CDR3 protein once, without DNA. Its listing shows more than 300,000 distinct CDR3 sequences. The germline gives CDR1 SGDLS, CDR2 YYNGEE. The CDR3 has 14 residues. Details on this clonotype: Its cognate antigen is unknown.

The V gene is TRBV9, the J gene TRBJ2-5. Source material: blood. The source of this sequence is a human donor with ulcerative colitis or Crohn's disease, or a healthy co-twin of an affected twin (not recorded which). The CDR3: CASSAAVVSETQYF. Complete variable domain (other parts from reference TRBV9 and TRBJ2-5): DSGVTQTPKHLITATGQRVTLRCSPRSGDLSVYWYQQSLDQGLQFLIQYYNGEERAKGNILERFSAQQFPDLHSELNLSSLELGDSALYFCASSAAVVSETQYFGPGTRLLVL.